This T cell receptor (beta chain) originates from a study of blood T cells in healthy people across ages. Study results and limitations: Estimates based on one million T cells were treated as lower bounds.

This clonotype occurred a few times. Its cognate antigen is unknown. Looked up from germline, CDR1 is SEHNR and CDR2 is FQNEAQ (reference sequence). The CDR3 has 14 amino acids. V shed 4 bases and J shed 2 bases, with 12 bases lying between them. A second about 7 to 12 cycle PCR used barcoded and J-beta primers. TCRdb itself ran the 5' RACE reads through MiXCR, one entry per CDR3 protein. The sample holds 650,000 to 800,000 distinct CDR3 sequences, around two fifths seen once. Source material: blood. The rearrangement links TRBV7-9 to TRBJ2-7; D gene unclear. The source is a man in his sixties in good health. The CDR3 DNA follows: TGTGCCAGCAGCTCGACACATGATCCCTACGAGCAGTACTTC. It specifies CASSSTHDPYEQYF. Drawing the rest from reference TRBV7-9 and TRBJ2-7, the complete variable domain is DTGVSQNPRHKITKRGQNVTFRCDPISEHNRLYWYRQTLGQGPEFLTYFQNEAQLEKSRLLSDRFSAERPKGSFSTLEIQRTEQGDSAMYLCASSSTHDPYEQYFGPGTRLTVT.